This is a list of T cell receptor beta chains from one sample in a study of CD4 and CD8 cells across lung adenocarcinoma regions. TCRdb reprocessed the PCR reads with MiXCR, giving one entry per CDR3 protein. In the table there are about 9,000 distinct CDR3 sequences, approximately 48% of which are singletons. Sequenced material: CD4+ T cells from the margin of a lung tumor. The receptors were sampled from a female donor with lung adenocarcinoma. The CD4 and CD8 labels of this study may be unreliable. CDR3s include the opening cysteine and the closing phenylalanine or tryptophan. A D gene is named only where the DNA matches it firmly. Clone size, where shown, is once, few, many, or a class for clones that have expanded.

v_call: TRBV10-1; d_call: NA; cdr3_length: 14; j_call: TRBJ2-4; clone_size: NA; cdr3_aa: CASSEMRSGGFQYF; cdr3_nt: TGCGCCAGCAGTGAGATGCGGAGCGGAGGGTTTCAGTACTTC
v_call: TRBV24-1; d_call: NA; cdr3_length: 17; j_call: TRBJ2-1; clone_size: NA; cdr3_aa: CATSGGGGPWSGNEQFF; cdr3_nt: TGTGCCACCAGTGGGGGTGGGGGGCCGTGGTCAGGTAATGAGCAGTTCTTC
v_call: TRBV27; d_call: NA; cdr3_length: 15; j_call: TRBJ2-5; clone_size: NA; cdr3_aa: CAAGIGGGAQDTQYF; cdr3_nt: TGTGCCGCGGGTATCGGGGGCGGTGCCCAAGATACGCAGTACTTC
v_call: TRBV6-5; d_call: NA; cdr3_length: 19; j_call: TRBJ2-3; clone_size: NA; cdr3_aa: CASSYLPPDGEFFTDTQYF; cdr3_nt: TGTGCCAGCAGTTACTTACCCCCGGATGGGGAGTTTTTCACAGATACGCAGTATTTT
v_call: TRBV6-1; d_call: NA; cdr3_length: 15; j_call: TRBJ2-1; clone_size: NA; cdr3_aa: CASSEQGRTYNEQFF; cdr3_nt: TGTGCCAGCAGTGAACAGGGCAGAACTTACAATGAGCAGTTCTTC
v_call: TRBV3-1; d_call: NA; cdr3_length: 16; j_call: TRBJ2-5; clone_size: NA; cdr3_aa: CASSRFQGGGQETQYF; cdr3_nt: TGTGCCAGCAGCCGCTTCCAGGGAGGGGGCCAAGAGACCCAGTACTTC
v_call: TRBV6-1; d_call: TRBD2; cdr3_length: 14; j_call: TRBJ2-3; clone_size: medium-sized; cdr3_aa: CASGRLAGADTQYF; cdr3_nt: TGTGCCAGCGGTAGACTAGCGGGAGCAGATACGCAGTATTTT
v_call: TRBV6-1; d_call: NA; cdr3_length: 16; j_call: TRBJ1-1; clone_size: few; cdr3_aa: CASEVGAGYMNTEAFF; cdr3_nt: TGTGCCAGTGAGGTTGGGGCGGGGTATATGAACACTGAAGCTTTCTTT
v_call: TRBV10-3; d_call: NA; cdr3_length: 14; j_call: TRBJ2-7; clone_size: few; cdr3_aa: CATSDRSDSYEQYF; cdr3_nt: TGTGCCACCTCAGACAGAAGCGACTCCTACGAGCAGTACTTC
v_call: TRBV6-5; d_call: NA; cdr3_length: 14; j_call: TRBJ2-7; clone_size: medium-sized; cdr3_aa: CASSSRTASNEQYF; cdr3_nt: TGTGCCAGCAGTTCTCGGACAGCGTCCAACGAGCAGTACTTC
v_call: TRBV6-1; d_call: TRBD1; cdr3_length: 15; j_call: TRBJ2-3; clone_size: many; cdr3_aa: CASTRQGIATDTQYF; cdr3_nt: TGTGCCAGCACTCGACAGGGGATCGCCACAGATACGCAGTATTTT
v_call: TRBV30; d_call: NA; cdr3_length: 16; j_call: TRBJ1-2; clone_size: few; cdr3_aa: CASSAGEGHPGRGYTF; cdr3_nt: TGTGCCTCCTCAGCCGGGGAAGGACACCCCGGGCGTGGCTACACCTTC
v_call: TRBV7-2; d_call: TRBD2; cdr3_length: 15; j_call: TRBJ2-1; clone_size: NA; cdr3_aa: CASSTPGTSVTEQFF; cdr3_nt: TGTGCCAGCAGCACACCCGGGACTAGCGTAACTGAGCAGTTCTTC
v_call: TRBV6-1; d_call: NA; cdr3_length: 16; j_call: TRBJ2-4; clone_size: NA; cdr3_aa: CASAGRGGRDKNTQYF; cdr3_nt: TGTGCCAGCGCGGGGCGCGGGGGCCGTGACAAAAACACTCAGTACTTC
v_call: TRBV25-1; d_call: TRBD2; cdr3_length: 17; j_call: TRBJ2-3; clone_size: NA; cdr3_aa: CASSEFGSGRGKNTQYF; cdr3_nt: TGTGCCAGCAGTGAATTCGGTAGCGGGAGAGGCAAAAATACGCAGTATTTT
v_call: TRBV6-4; d_call: TRBD1; cdr3_length: 14; j_call: TRBJ2-1; clone_size: many; cdr3_aa: CASSEGTGGDEQFF; cdr3_nt: TGTGCCAGCAGTGAAGGGACAGGGGGAGATGAGCAGTTCTTC
v_call: TRBV7-2; d_call: TRBD1; cdr3_length: 14; j_call: TRBJ1-1; clone_size: NA; cdr3_aa: CASSIQGDVTEAFF; cdr3_nt: TGTGCCAGCAGCATACAGGGGGACGTCACTGAAGCTTTCTTT
v_call: TRBV27; d_call: TRBD2; cdr3_length: 15; j_call: TRBJ2-1; clone_size: NA; cdr3_aa: CASRSGASGTNEQYF; cdr3_nt: TGTGCCAGCAGATCCGGGGCTAGCGGGACAAATGAGCAGTATTTC
v_call: TRBV6-1; d_call: NA; cdr3_length: 16; j_call: TRBJ2-3; clone_size: NA; cdr3_aa: CASRVAGRGGQNTQYF; cdr3_nt: TGTGCCAGCCGTGTCGCGGGTCGGGGAGGCCAAAACACGCAGTATTTC
v_call: TRBV6-5; d_call: NA; cdr3_length: 15; j_call: TRBJ2-3; clone_size: once; cdr3_aa: CASRLQSGIPGEQFF; cdr3_nt: TGTGCCAGCAGACTCCAGTCCGGAATTCCAGGGGAGCAGTTTTTT
v_call: TRBV6-5; d_call: NA; cdr3_length: 14; j_call: TRBJ1-5; clone_size: NA; cdr3_aa: CASSWVGLNQPLHF; cdr3_nt: TGTGCCAGCAGTTGGGTGGGCTTAAATCAGCCCCTGCATTTT
v_call: TRBV28; d_call: TRBD2; cdr3_length: 13; j_call: TRBJ2-4; clone_size: NA; cdr3_aa: CASSRTSAGTQYF; cdr3_nt: TGTGCCAGCAGTCGGACGTCAGCGGGGACTCAGTACTTC
v_call: TRBV7-2; d_call: NA; cdr3_length: 13; j_call: TRBJ2-7; clone_size: medium-sized; cdr3_aa: CASSFGGSYEQYF; cdr3_nt: TGTGCCAGCAGCTTCGGGGGCTCCTACGAGCAGTACTTC
v_call: TRBV27; d_call: TRBD1; cdr3_length: 15; j_call: TRBJ2-5; clone_size: NA; cdr3_aa: CASSPQGVHWETQYF; cdr3_nt: TGTGCCAGCAGTCCGCAGGGGGTGCATTGGGAGACCCAGTACTTC
v_call: TRBV6-1; d_call: TRBD1; cdr3_length: 15; j_call: TRBJ1-6; clone_size: NA; cdr3_aa: CASTPLTGNNSPLHF; cdr3_nt: TGTGCCAGCACTCCCTTGACAGGGAACAATTCACCCCTCCACTTT
v_call: TRBV6-1; d_call: NA; cdr3_length: 11; j_call: TRBJ2-3; clone_size: large; cdr3_aa: CASKVTDTQYF; cdr3_nt: TGTGCCAGCAAGGTCACAGATACGCAGTATTTT
v_call: TRBV27; d_call: NA; cdr3_length: 15; j_call: TRBJ2-7; clone_size: NA; cdr3_aa: CASSLDGEGSYEQYF; cdr3_nt: TGTGCCAGCAGTCTCGACGGCGAAGGCTCCTACGAGCAGTACTTC
v_call: TRBV6-2/TRBV6-3; d_call: NA; cdr3_length: 13; j_call: TRBJ1-1; clone_size: NA; cdr3_aa: CASSYDVGTEAFF; cdr3_nt: TGTGCCAGCAGTTACGATGTCGGCACTGAAGCTTTCTTT
v_call: TRBV3-1; d_call: NA; cdr3_length: 13; j_call: TRBJ2-1; clone_size: few; cdr3_aa: CASSLNRDNEQFF; cdr3_nt: TGTGCCAGCAGCCTAAACAGGGATAATGAGCAGTTCTTC
v_call: TRBV6-1; d_call: NA; cdr3_length: 15; j_call: TRBJ2-3; clone_size: NA; cdr3_aa: CASNPGVCTKNMQYF; cdr3_nt: TGTGCCAGCAACCCGGGGGTATGTACCAAAAATATGCAGTATTTT
v_call: TRBV6-4; d_call: NA; cdr3_length: 14; j_call: TRBJ2-2; clone_size: once; cdr3_aa: CASSPDGPKGELFF; cdr3_nt: TGTGCCAGCAGTCCGGACGGCCCGAAGGGGGAGCTGTTTTTT
v_call: TRBV7-2; d_call: NA; cdr3_length: 14; j_call: TRBJ1-2; clone_size: NA; cdr3_aa: CASSLDEGGYGYTF; cdr3_nt: TGTGCCAGCAGCTTAGACGAGGGAGGGTATGGCTACACCTTC
v_call: TRBV29-1; d_call: TRBD2; cdr3_length: 17; j_call: TRBJ2-5; clone_size: NA; cdr3_aa: CSVDGLAGVGVLETQYF; cdr3_nt: TGCAGCGTTGACGGACTAGCGGGAGTGGGGGTCCTGGAGACCCAGTACTTC
v_call: TRBV27; d_call: NA; cdr3_length: 15; j_call: TRBJ2-3; clone_size: NA; cdr3_aa: CASKLGAGDKDMQYF; cdr3_nt: TGTGCCAGCAAGTTGGGGGCGGGGGACAAAGACATGCAGTATTTT
v_call: TRBV24-1; d_call: NA; cdr3_length: 13; j_call: TRBJ2-3; clone_size: few; cdr3_aa: CATRKGVTDTQYF; cdr3_nt: TGTGCCACCAGGAAGGGGGTCACAGATACGCAGTATTTT
v_call: TRBV27; d_call: NA; cdr3_length: 13; j_call: TRBJ2-7; clone_size: many; cdr3_aa: CASSSTLPYEQYF; cdr3_nt: TGTGCCAGCAGTTCCACGCTACCCTACGAGCAGTACTTC
v_call: TRBV14; d_call: TRBD1; cdr3_length: 17; j_call: TRBJ2-2; clone_size: NA; cdr3_aa: CASSQEGQGSGTGELFF; cdr3_nt: TGTGCCAGCAGCCAAGAGGGACAGGGGAGTGGAACCGGGGAGCTGTTTTTT
v_call: TRBV6-4; d_call: TRBD1; cdr3_length: 13; j_call: TRBJ1-2; clone_size: NA; cdr3_aa: CASRGQGNYGYTF; cdr3_nt: TGTGCCAGCAGGGGACAGGGGAACTATGGCTACACCTTC
v_call: TRBV28; d_call: NA; cdr3_length: 17; j_call: TRBJ2-6; clone_size: NA; cdr3_aa: CASSLVRARSGANVLTF; cdr3_nt: TGTGCCAGCAGTTTGGTTAGGGCACGCTCTGGGGCCAACGTCCTGACTTTC
v_call: TRBV15; d_call: TRBD1; cdr3_length: 13; j_call: TRBJ1-2; clone_size: once; cdr3_aa: CATSRQGDYGYTF; cdr3_nt: TGTGCCACCAGCAGACAGGGGGACTATGGCTACACCTTC
v_call: TRBV7-9; d_call: TRBD2; cdr3_length: 14; j_call: TRBJ2-1; clone_size: few; cdr3_aa: CASSLTSGSREQFF; cdr3_nt: TGTGCCAGCAGCTTGACTAGCGGGAGTCGGGAGCAGTTCTTC
v_call: TRBV6-1; d_call: NA; cdr3_length: 16; j_call: TRBJ2-1; clone_size: NA; cdr3_aa: CASSRKAGSSYNEQFF; cdr3_nt: TGTGCCAGCAGTCGTAAGGCAGGCAGCTCCTACAATGAGCAGTTCTTC
v_call: TRBV7-2; d_call: NA; cdr3_length: 14; j_call: TRBJ2-3; clone_size: NA; cdr3_aa: CASSLTGAKDTQYF; cdr3_nt: TGTGCCAGCAGCTTAACGGGAGCGAAAGATACGCAGTACTTT
v_call: TRBV10-1; d_call: NA; cdr3_length: 13; j_call: TRBJ2-3; clone_size: NA; cdr3_aa: CASSEREADTQYF; cdr3_nt: TGCGCCAGCAGTGAAAGGGAGGCAGATACGCAGTATTTT
v_call: TRBV6-1; d_call: TRBD1; cdr3_length: 16; j_call: TRBJ2-1; clone_size: NA; cdr3_aa: CASSEVPGGSYNEQFF; cdr3_nt: TGTGCCAGCAGTGAAGTCCCAGGGGGATCTTACAATGAGCAGTTCTTC
v_call: TRBV10-3; d_call: NA; cdr3_length: 14; j_call: TRBJ2-3; clone_size: NA; cdr3_aa: CAGLEARGPDTQYF; cdr3_nt: TGTGCGGGGCTCGAAGCCCGCGGCCCAGATACGCAGTACTTT
v_call: TRBV27; d_call: NA; cdr3_length: 13; j_call: TRBJ2-5; clone_size: medium-sized; cdr3_aa: CASRETRLGTQYF; cdr3_nt: TGTGCCAGCAGAGAGACTAGGTTGGGTACCCAGTACTTC
v_call: TRBV27; d_call: NA; cdr3_length: 15; j_call: TRBJ2-5; clone_size: NA; cdr3_aa: CAGRIVGRDPETQYF; cdr3_nt: TGTGCCGGGAGGATCGTGGGCCGTGACCCAGAGACGCAGTACTTC
v_call: TRBV6-1; d_call: TRBD2; cdr3_length: 16; j_call: TRBJ2-7; clone_size: medium-sized; cdr3_aa: CASSSLGSGRPYEQYF; cdr3_nt: TGTGCCAGCAGCAGCCTTGGAAGCGGGAGACCCTACGAGCAGTACTTC
v_call: TRBV6-1; d_call: TRBD1; cdr3_length: 15; j_call: TRBJ2-2; clone_size: NA; cdr3_aa: CASSWTGLNTGELFF; cdr3_nt: TGTGCCAGCAGCTGGACAGGGCTTAACACCGGGGAGCTGTTTTTT
v_call: TRBV28; d_call: TRBD1; cdr3_length: 16; j_call: TRBJ2-1; clone_size: NA; cdr3_aa: CASSSQQGAGYNEQFF; cdr3_nt: TGTGCCAGCAGTTCCCAACAGGGGGCGGGGTACAATGAGCAGTTCTTC
v_call: TRBV6-1; d_call: TRBD2; cdr3_length: 16; j_call: TRBJ2-1; clone_size: medium-sized; cdr3_aa: CASSEVLAGVYNEQFF; cdr3_nt: TGTGCCAGCAGTGAAGTTTTAGCGGGAGTTTACAATGAGCAGTTCTTC
v_call: TRBV6-5; d_call: TRBD2; cdr3_length: 15; j_call: TRBJ2-3; clone_size: NA; cdr3_aa: CASSWGGRAKDIQYF; cdr3_nt: TGTGCCAGCAGTTGGGGCGGGAGAGCCAAAGACATTCAGTATTTT